Shown below are 27 T cell receptor beta chains from a single sample sequenced in a study of T-cell memory formation after mild COVID-19 (dated by TCRdb to the early 2020s). The method behind the library was 5' RACE. These reads were obtained on an Illumina NovaSeq 6000. TCRdb reworked the public reads: Q25 trimming with fastp, MiXCR clone assembly, productive beta chains retained. A single entry per CDR3 protein holds the most common genes and DNA from its merged rows. The sample has roughly 130,000 distinct CDR3 sequences on record, more than 15% of them singletons. Roughly 5.2% of the sample lies in the top ten. Sample: PBMCs or a T cell subset sorted from them (not recorded which). These receptor sequences come from a man younger than 35 who had mild COVID-19 (a few samples of this study predate the infection). The sample titles of this study are shuffled in the database, so cell type and time point are left out; the donor was told from shared clones.

The CDR3 DNA follows: TGTGCCAGCAGCCCAGGACAGGGTCTGCAGCCCCAGCATTTT. Translation: CASSPGQGLQPQHF. This rearrangement joins TRBV5-6 to TRBJ1-5, with 8 bases fitting TRBD1. The V and J ends lost 4 bases and 7 bases, in that order; junction bases with no gene match: 7. The germline V gene has CDR1 SGHDT and CDR2 YYEEEE. This CDR3 is 14 amino acids long.

This clonotype was detected a few times. The chain links TRBV11-1 to TRBJ1-5, with 7 bases that match TRBD1. The V gene's germline CDR1 is SGHAT and CDR2 FQDESV (reference sequence). J was trimmed by 7 bases and V by 5 bases; bases with no gene match: 17. The CDR3 runs 17 residues. CDR3 loop: CASSTGATGSFEQPQHF. The CDR3 DNA follows: TGTGCCAGCAGCACGGGGGCGACAGGGAGTTTTGAGCAGCCCCAGCATTTT.

The chain is built from TRBV7-9 and TRBJ2-7; D is uncertain. The CDR3 contains 16 residues. The germline V and J ends were trimmed by 2 bases and 3 bases, with 17 bases remaining between them. Germline assignment: CDR1 SEHNR and CDR2 FQNEAQ (reference sequence). This CDR3 reads CASSLYLPQAHYEQYF. For the CDR3, the DNA is TGTGCCAGCAGCTTATACCTGCCCCAGGCCCACTACGAGCAGTACTTC.

This clonotype was detected a few times. This chain joins TRBV20-1 and TRBJ2-3; D is unresolved. Trimming removed 6 bases at V and 0 bases at J, with 16 bases between. From germline, CDR1 is DFQATT and CDR2 SNEGSKA (reference sequence). The CDR3 length is 15 residues. The DNA for the CDR3 is TGCAGTGCCCCAAAACTATCTACTAGCACAGATACGCAGTATTTT. It yields the protein CSAPKLSTSTDTQYF.

In its sample, this clonotype was seen many times. The chain uses TRBV11-2 and TRBJ2-2, with D tentatively TRBD2 (5 bases). Germline V gene data show CDR1 as SGHAT and CDR2 as FQNNGV. V was trimmed by 5 bases and J by 10 bases, leaving 11 bases between them. The CDR3 runs to 12 residues. The CDR3 sequence is CASSPEGLELFF. The CDR3 DNA follows: TGTGCCAGCAGCCCCGAGGGCTTGGAGCTGTTTTTT.

The chain recombines TRBV24-1 with TRBJ1-5, with D possibly being TRBD1 (6 bases). Trimming shortened V by 3 bases and J by 6 bases, and 20 bases separated the two germline ends. This CDR3 spans 17 amino acids. The germline CDR1 and CDR2 sequences are KGHDR and SFDVKD. The CDR3 here is CATSDRLSGGRSQPQHF. CDR3 DNA: TGTGCCACCAGTGATCGCCTGTCGGGGGGGCGCAGTCAGCCCCAGCATTTT.

DNA of the CDR3: TGTGCCAGCAGCCCCGGGGGGACAAACATTCAGTACTTC. It translates to CASSPGGTNIQYF. The rearrangement links TRBV3-1 to TRBJ2-4; TRBD2 matches at 7 bases. Germline V lookup: CDR1 LGHDT, CDR2 YNNKEL (reference sequence). The J segment lost 6 bases and the V segment lost 4 bases, leaving 3 bases of the junction unmatched. The CDR3 has 13 residues.

The genes are TRBV20-1 and TRBJ2-3; D assignment may be TRBD1 or TRBD2 (5 bases each). The CDR3 loop spans 16 amino acids. In germline, CDR1 is DFQATT, CDR2 SNEGSKA (reference sequence). V was cut by 1 base and J by 5 bases, with 19 bases left in between. Here the CDR3 reads CSARGGYLAVGDTQYF. For the CDR3, the DNA is TGCAGTGCTAGAGGGGGGTATCTGGCGGTCGGAGATACGCAGTATTTT.

The V and J genes are TRBV7-2 and TRBJ2-4, with D hard to call. Trimming took off 1 base at V and 0 bases at J, with 7 bases between the two ends. Germline-derived CDR1 and CDR2 are SGHTA and FQGNSA. CDR3 length: 15 amino acids. The CDR3 nucleotides read TGTGCCAGCAGCTTAGACCTAGGAGCCAAAAACATTCAGTACTTC. This sequence encodes CASSLDLGAKNIQYF.

This clonotype was picked up a small number of times. This rearrangement joins TRBV7-9 to TRBJ2-7, with TRBD2 identical over 12 bases. The germline CDR1 and CDR2 sequences are SEHNR and FQNEAQ (reference sequence). Unmatched junction bases numbered 9, after V lost 4 bases and J lost 5 bases. The CDR3 has 16 residues. The DNA of the CDR3 is TGTGCCAGCAGCTGGGCTAGCGGGGGGGCCGGCCACGAGCAGTACTTC. Translated: CASSWASGGAGHEQYF.

This clonotype was observed a few times. The CDR3 reads CASSPRGATFAKNIQYF. DNA for the CDR3: TGTGCCAGCAGCCCACGGGGGGCGACTTTTGCCAAAAACATTCAGTACTTC. The chain uses TRBV11-2 and TRBJ2-4, with a weak D call TRBD2 (7 bases). This CDR3 has 17 amino acids. Germline-derived CDR1 and CDR2 are SGHAT and FQNNGV. V shed 5 bases and J shed 1 base, with 18 bases lying between them.

The J gene is TRBJ2-1, the V gene TRBV5-1; TRBD2 is a possible D gene (6 bases). The germline gives CDR1 SGHRS, CDR2 YFSETQ. The V end lost 4 bases, the J end lost 7 bases, and 18 bases lay between the germline ends. The CDR3 extends over 15 amino acids. The CDR3 protein is CASSADGDFTNEQFF. For the CDR3, the DNA is TGCGCCAGCAGCGCGGACGGGGACTTTACTAATGAGCAGTTCTTC. Variable domain in full (rest from reference TRBV5-1 and TRBJ2-1): KAGVTQTPRYLIKTRGQQVTLSCSPISGHRSVSWYQQTPGQGLQFLFEYFSETQRNKGNFPGRFSGRQFSNSRSEMNVSTLELGDSALYLCASSADGDFTNEQFFGPGTRLTVL.

This clonotype was counted between two and nine times. The genes are TRBV24-1 and TRBJ2-1; 14 bases are a match to TRBD2. The CDR3 covers 15 residues. Per the germline V gene, CDR1 is KGHDR and CDR2 is SFDVKD. The V gene end was trimmed by 5 bases and the J gene end by 8 bases; junction bases not matched to a gene: 4. The CDR3 sequence: CATSGTSGGPYEQFF. The CDR3 coding sequence is TGTGCCACCAGTGGGACTAGCGGGGGGCCTTATGAGCAGTTCTTC.

The chain joins TRBV2 to TRBJ1-5; a possible D gene is TRBD1 (5 bases). Looked up from germline, CDR1 is SNHLY and CDR2 is FYNNEI. Trimming stripped 5 bases from V and 7 bases from J, with 15 bases between. The CDR3 runs to 14 residues. The DNA of the CDR3 is TGTGCCAGCAGTCGGGACGGGTCGTGGCAGCCCCAGCATTTT. Its protein is CASSRDGSWQPQHF.

This clonotype was observed a handful of times. The chain has TRBV6-4 and TRBJ2-5, with TRBD2 identical over 12 bases. CDR1 and CDR2 (germline): MRHNA, SNTAGT. The CDR3 contains 15 residues. The junction had 10 bases not matched to a gene; V was cut back by 10 bases and J by 4 bases. The CDR3 nucleotides read TGTGCCACCTCACCTAGCGGGGGGGCTCGAGAGACCCAGTACTTC. Encoded protein: CATSPSGGARETQYF.

This chain joins TRBV5-1 and TRBJ2-3; 13 bases fit TRBD2. V was clipped by 0 bases and J by 6 bases; unmatched bases: 10. Per germline, CDR1 SGHRS and CDR2 YFSETQ. This CDR3 has 18 residues. CDR3 loop: CASSLVVTSGGAGDTQYF. The CDR3, as DNA: TGCGCCAGCAGCTTGGTGGTTACTAGCGGGGGGGCCGGGGATACGCAGTATTTT.

J is TRBJ1-1 and V is TRBV13; D unresolved. This CDR3 has 14 residues. The V end was cut by 6 bases, the J end by 3 bases, with 14 bases between. Germline V gene sequence: CDR1 PRHDT, CDR2 FYEKMQ (reference sequence). The CDR3 DNA reads as TGTGCCAGCAGTCCATCCGGTCAGGACACTGAAGCTTTCTTT. Its protein is CASSPSGQDTEAFF.

The chain combines TRBV4-3 with TRBJ1-1, with D perhaps matching TRBD1 (5 bases). The ends were cut back, 4 bases at V and 4 bases at J, with 13 bases in the middle. CDR3 length: 14 amino acids. CDR1 and CDR2 from the germline V gene are LGHNA and YSLEER. The CDR3 DNA reads as TGCGCCAGCAGCCGGGATGGGGGGTTCACTGAAGCTTTCTTT. Its translation: CASSRDGGFTEAFF.

This chain uses TRBV7-2 with TRBJ1-5, with 8 bases that match TRBD1. From germline, CDR1 is SGHTA and CDR2 FQGNSA. V was pared by 3 bases and J by 4 bases, with 5 bases of the junction left unmatched. The CDR3 length is 15 residues. CDR3 nucleotide sequence: TGTGCCAGCAGCTTGAGCAGGGGGCATAATCAGCCCCAGCATTTT. This codes for CASSLSRGHNQPQHF.

This chain links TRBV18 with TRBJ2-1; unclear D gene. Between the trimmed V and J ends, which lost 3 bases and 0 bases, there was a span of 9 bases. This CDR3 region has 15 residues. CDR1 and CDR2 (germline): KGHSH, LQKENI. The DNA of the CDR3 is TGTGCCAGCTCACCCACAGCCAGCTCCTACAATGAGCAGTTCTTC. Translation gives CASSPTASSYNEQFF.

This clonotype was seen repeatedly, ten times or more. The J gene is TRBJ2-3, the V gene TRBV7-3; TRBD2 is a possible D gene (5 bases). Trimming pared 6 bases from V and 4 bases from J, leaving 8 bases between. The CDR3 contains 12 residues. Germline CDR1 is SGHTA and CDR2 is FQGTGA. The CDR3 region has the DNA TGTGCCAGCAGTCGGGGATCAGATACGCAGTATTTT. Translating it yields CASSRGSDTQYF.

The chain uses TRBV28 and TRBJ2-1; D is perhaps TRBD1 or TRBD2 (5 bases each). CDR1 is MDHEN and CDR2 is SYDVKM in the germline V gene. The CDR3 consists of 13 residues. Trimming shortened V by 7 bases and J by 6 bases, and 13 bases separated the two germline ends. The CDR3 region is CASTWGFINEQFF. Here the CDR3 DNA reads TGTGCCAGCACCTGGGGGTTTATCAATGAGCAGTTCTTC.

This clonotype was picked up a small number of times. CDR3 protein: CASSPRAGSSYEQYF. CDR3 in DNA: TGCGCCAGCAGCCCCCGGGCAGGGTCGTCCTACGAGCAGTACTTC. This rearrangement joins TRBV5-1 to TRBJ2-7; D may be TRBD1 (5 bases). V lost 4 bases, J lost 1 base, and 15 bases lay in between. The length of the CDR3 is 15 residues. CDR1 and CDR2 from the germline V gene are SGHRS and YFSETQ.

The chain carries TRBV12-3 or TRBV12-4 and TRBJ1-3; D not resolved. V lost 3 bases and J lost 0, with 9 bases in between. The CDR3 extends over 15 amino acids. CDR3 in DNA: TGTGCCAGCAGTTTTAGTAGGAGCTCTGGAAACACCATATATTTT. It encodes CASSFSRSSGNTIYF.

The chain combines TRBV5-1 with TRBJ2-3; no firm D call. Deletions cut 4 bases from V and 0 bases from J, with 6 bases between. This CDR3 comprises 13 residues. Germline V gives CDR1 SGHRS, CDR2 YFSETQ. The CDR3 here is CASSGPSTDTQYF. The CDR3 DNA follows: TGCGCCAGCAGCGGCCCTAGCACAGATACGCAGTATTTT.

This clonotype was seen only a few times. The CDR3 DNA reads TGTGCCAGCAGCCCAGACCCGGACCGACGGGAGACCCAGTACTTC. Its translation: CASSPDPDRRETQYF. The chain couples TRBV9 to TRBJ2-5; no definite D call. Germline V gene data show CDR1 as SGDLS and CDR2 as YYNGEE. V dropped 4 bases and J dropped 5 bases, with 18 bases sitting between them. The CDR3 is 15 amino acids.

The chain recombines TRBV5-1 with TRBJ2-3, with a tentative D call TRBD1 (5 bases). V was clipped by 0 bases and J by 2 bases, with 13 bases between them. The CDR3 runs 16 residues. Looked up from germline, CDR1 is SGHRS and CDR2 is YFSETQ. The CDR3 spells CASSLGSAGSTDTQYF. The CDR3 DNA reads as TGCGCCAGCAGCTTGGGCTCGGCAGGGTCCACAGATACGCAGTATTTT.